A single sample is the source of the 29 T cell receptor beta chains below, sequenced in a study of T-cell reconstitution after alpha-beta-depleted transplantation in children. The TCRbeta library incorporated unique molecular identifiers. TCRdb reprocessed the PCR reads via MiXCR and lists one record per CDR3 protein. Found here are 250,000 to 300,000 distinct CDR3 sequences, 9.9% of them singletons; the top ten hold about a tenth. Material: PBMCs from the stem cell graft donor, obtained from the stem cell graft. These receptors all stem from a human donor who donated a stem cell graft to a child with SCID.

In this sample, this clonotype turned up many times. For the CDR3, the DNA is TGCGCCAGCAGCGGGACAGGGCCTGCTGAAGCTTTCTTT. This encodes CASSGTGPAEAFF. This chain joins TRBV5-1 and TRBJ1-1, with 9 bases fitting TRBD1. The V and J ends lost 4 bases and 6 bases, in that order; junction bases with no gene match: 4. The CDR3 covers 13 residues. Germline-derived CDR1 and CDR2 are SGHRS and YFSETQ.

This clonotype has only a few counts. This chain connects TRBV12-3 or TRBV12-4 to TRBJ2-7, with a tentative D call TRBD1 (6 bases). The V gene lost 2 bases and the J gene lost 0 bases, with 11 bases spanning the gap. The length of the CDR3 is 15 residues. DNA for the CDR3: TGTGCCAGCAGTTTACGGACAGAAATCTCCTACGAGCAGTACTTC. It yields the protein CASSLRTEISYEQYF.

The V gene is TRBV5-1, the J gene TRBJ1-4, with 8 bases fitting TRBD1. CDR3 size: 17 residues. Trimming at V came to 4 bases and at J to 12 bases, leaving 20 bases not matched to a gene. Germline V gene sequence: CDR1 SGHRS, CDR2 YFSETQ. This chain's CDR3 is CASSLGRLQGVGRELFF. The CDR3 DNA reads TGCGCCAGCAGCCTGGGCCGATTACAGGGGGTCGGACGGGAACTGTTTTTT.

This clonotype was seen at least ten times. DNA for the CDR3: TGTGCCAGCAGCCCCGGGGGAAGCAATCAGCCCCAGCATTTT. Translation gives CASSPGGSNQPQHF. The chain joins TRBV7-3 to TRBJ1-5, with D tentatively TRBD1 (5 bases). V was pared by 5 bases and J by 1 base, with 9 bases between. From germline, CDR1 is SGHTA and CDR2 FQGTGA. CDR3 length: 14 amino acids.

This clonotype occurred a few times. The genes are TRBV6-2 or TRBV6-3 and TRBJ2-1; D not resolved. CDR3 length: 18 amino acids. The germline CDR1 and CDR2 sequences are MNHEY and SVGEGT. Trimming took 2 bases from V and 9 from J, leaving 26 bases between them. The CDR3 sequence: CASSYLTDQPEADREQFF. In DNA form, the CDR3 reads TGTGCCAGCAGTTACCTGACTGACCAGCCCGAGGCTGACCGTGAGCAGTTCTTC.

At least ten counts were recorded for this clonotype. This chain links TRBV12-3 or TRBV12-4 with TRBJ1-1; the D is unclear. There are 11 residues in the CDR3. V was pared by 8 bases and J by 4 bases, with 8 bases between. CDR3 DNA: TGTGCCAGCCGCCACCGCACTGAAGCTTTCTTT. Its translation is CASRHRTEAFF.

This clonotype was detected a few times. The J gene is TRBJ2-1, the V gene TRBV20-1; maybe TRBD2 (6 bases). Germline CDR1 DFQATT, CDR2 SNEGSKA (reference sequence). The V and J ends lost 1 base and 8 bases respectively, with 12 bases between them. This CDR3 contains 13 residues. The CDR3 sequence is CSARGGDLDEQFF. The CDR3 bases are TGCAGTGCTAGAGGCGGGGACTTGGATGAGCAGTTCTTC.

This clonotype has just a few counts. The chain carries TRBV20-1 and TRBJ2-7, with D perhaps matching TRBD1 or TRBD2 (5 bases each). Germline assignment: CDR1 DFQATT and CDR2 SNEGSKA (reference sequence). Trimming took 2 bases from V and 0 from J, leaving 20 bases between them. The CDR3 length is 17 residues. CDR3 loop: CSARSPQPGPSSYEQYF. The CDR3 region has the DNA TGCAGTGCTAGATCCCCTCAACCGGGGCCTAGCTCCTACGAGCAGTACTTC.

In its sample, this clonotype was seen a few times. The rearrangement joins TRBV12-3 or TRBV12-4 to TRBJ1-5; TRBD1 aligns across 7 bases. With 6 bases clipped from V and 5 bases from J, the junction kept 10 bases outside the gene matches. The CDR3 consists of 15 residues. The chain's CDR3 is CASSLTGTVYQPQHF. CDR3 in DNA: TGTGCCAGCAGCTTAACCGGGACAGTCTATCAGCCCCAGCATTTT.

Ten or more counts support this clonotype. This rearrangement joins TRBV12-3 or TRBV12-4 to TRBJ2-1; 9 nucleotides align to TRBD2. The CDR3 spans 15 residues. Germline trimming cut 5 bases from V and 6 bases from J; bases unmatched to any gene: 8. The CDR3 reads CASSKAGGPFNEQFF. CDR3 sequence (DNA): TGTGCCAGCAGTAAAGCGGGGGGCCCTTTCAATGAGCAGTTCTTC.

The rearrangement links TRBV2 to TRBJ1-1; D is unresolved. Germline CDR1 reads SNHLY; CDR2 reads FYNNEI. This CDR3 has 12 amino acids. V dropped 7 bases and J dropped 3 bases, with 9 bases sitting between them. The CDR3 loop reads CASIGRDTEAFF. In DNA, the CDR3 is TGTGCCAGCATTGGACGGGACACTGAAGCTTTCTTT.

V usage is TRBV3-1 and J usage is TRBJ2-4; 8 bases are a match to TRBD1. The V gene's germline CDR1 is LGHDT and CDR2 YNNKEL (reference sequence). V gave up 0 bases and J gave up 0 bases; unmatched junction bases: 10. This CDR3 spans 19 amino acids. CDR3 in DNA: TGTGCCAGCAGCCAAGACTCGGGACAGGAGTTACTAGCCAAAAACATTCAGTACTTC. Translating it yields CASSQDSGQELLAKNIQYF.

The chain couples TRBV29-1 to TRBJ2-5; D might be TRBD2 (5 bases). CDR1 is SQVTM and CDR2 is ANQGSEA in the germline V gene. The V end lost 7 bases, the J end lost 4 bases, and 13 bases lay between the germline ends. This CDR3 has 12 residues. CDR3 sequence: CSALAAGETQYF. The CDR3 bases are TGCAGCGCCCTCGCGGCGGGAGAGACCCAGTACTTC.

The table lists this clonotype with a few counts. This chain uses TRBV3-1 with TRBJ1-5; D gene ambiguous. Germline CDR1 LGHDT, CDR2 YNNKEL (reference sequence). The CDR3 extends over 15 amino acids. V lost 1 base to trimming and J lost 7 bases, with 14 bases between them. CDR3: CASSQGPRVGQPQHF. CDR3 DNA sequence: TGTGCCAGCAGCCAAGGTCCTAGGGTCGGACAGCCCCAGCATTTT.

The chain has TRBV12-3 or TRBV12-4 and TRBJ2-1, with D maybe TRBD1 (5 bases). Deletions cut 4 bases from V and 9 bases from J, with 19 bases between. The CDR3 is 15 amino acids. The CDR3 sequence: CASSSRGRSRGEQFF. The CDR3 region has the DNA TGTGCCAGCAGTTCAAGGGGCCGCTCAAGGGGTGAGCAGTTCTTC.

This clonotype was observed a few times. This chain's CDR3 is CASSLRGLNYGYTF. The CDR3 region has the DNA TGTGCCAGCAGCTTAAGGGGGCTCAACTATGGCTACACCTTC. The rearrangement joins TRBV7-2 to TRBJ1-2; 7 bases map to TRBD1. The CDR3 contains 14 residues. Trimming at V came to 2 bases and at J to 2 bases, leaving 2 bases not matched to a gene. The germline gives CDR1 SGHTA, CDR2 FQGNSA.

The J gene is TRBJ2-7, the V gene TRBV12-3 or TRBV12-4; 10 positions agree with TRBD2. Trimming removed 11 bases from V and 2 bases from J; junction bases left unmatched: 24. The CDR3 consists of 19 residues. The CDR3 reads CACCSSPEITSGNTYEQYF. For the CDR3, the DNA is TGTGCCTGCTGTTCCTCTCCCGAGATTACTAGCGGGAATACCTACGAGCAGTACTTC.

This clonotype has ten or more counts. At one end, the junction sequence differs from germline, possibly due to a read error. Here the CDR3 reads CASSPDRSTHEKLFF. CDR3 in DNA: TGTGCCAGCAGTCCGGACAGGTCAACTCATGAAAAACTGTTTTTT. This chain links TRBV12-3 or TRBV12-4 with TRBJ1-4; 7 bases agree with TRBD1. The CDR3 has 15 residues.

This clonotype was seen only a few times. This chain links TRBV5-1 with TRBJ2-5, with 8 bases matching TRBD2. CDR1 and CDR2 from the germline V gene are SGHRS and YFSETQ. Trimming at V came to 7 bases and at J to 3 bases, leaving 5 bases not matched to a gene. The CDR3 covers 13 residues. The chain's CDR3 is CASGRGGEETQYF. The CDR3 region has the DNA TGCGCCAGCGGACGGGGGGGAGAAGAGACCCAGTACTTC.

The sample holds many counts of this clonotype. V is TRBV12-3 or TRBV12-4 and J is TRBJ1-2, with 8 nucleotides matching TRBD1. The CDR3 is 14 amino acids. V was pared by 3 bases and J by 7 bases, with 7 bases of the junction left unmatched. CDR3 DNA: TGTGCCAGCAGTTTCGGGACAGGCAAGTCTGGCTACACCTTC. Protein: CASSFGTGKSGYTF.

This clonotype showed up many times. The chain links TRBV10-3 to TRBJ2-7, with 7 bases matching TRBD1. The V segment lost 3 bases and the J segment 1 base; nucleotides outside the gene matches: 6. Per the germline V gene, CDR1 is ENHRY and CDR2 is SYGVKD. This CDR3 has 15 residues. CDR3 sequence (DNA): TGTGCCATCAGTGAAGCCGGGACAGCTTCCTACGAGCAGTACTTC. Translation: CAISEAGTASYEQYF.

The V and J genes are TRBV24-1 and TRBJ2-3, with TRBD1 identical over 11 bases. Looked up from germline, CDR1 is KGHDR and CDR2 is SFDVKD. The ends lost 4 bases at V and 6 bases at J; junction bases unmatched: 8. This CDR3 comprises 16 residues. CDR3 residues: CATSDGGQGAGDTQYF. The CDR3 DNA is TGTGCCACCAGTGACGGAGGACAGGGGGCAGGGGATACGCAGTATTTT.

The chain has TRBV5-1 and TRBJ2-2; perhaps TRBD1 as D (6 bases). This CDR3 is built from 14 residues. Per the germline V gene, CDR1 is SGHRS and CDR2 is YFSETQ. Between the trimmed V and J ends, which lost 3 bases and 7 bases, there was a span of 13 bases. CDR3 DNA: TGCGCCAGCAGCTGGCACAGGGAAAGCGGGGAGCTGTTTTTT. Protein product: CASSWHRESGELFF.

The chain carries TRBV7-3 and TRBJ2-1, with 9 nucleotides matching TRBD2. There are 15 residues in the CDR3. The ends lost 1 base at V and 10 bases at J; junction bases unmatched: 8. Germline lookup yields CDR1 SGHTA and CDR2 FQGTGA. CDR3 DNA sequence: TGTGCCAGCAGCTTAAATGGCGGGGGGGCTCGGGAGCAGTTCTTC. Translation: CASSLNGGGAREQFF.

The table lists this clonotype with a few counts. The genes are TRBV12-3 or TRBV12-4 and TRBJ1-3; D uncertain. This CDR3 has 13 residues. V dropped 5 bases and J dropped 1 base, with 6 bases sitting between them. The chain's CDR3 is CASSTLSGNTIYF. CDR3 sequence (DNA): TGTGCCAGCAGTACCCTATCTGGAAACACCATATATTTT.

A few counts support this clonotype. The J gene is TRBJ2-1, the V gene TRBV12-3 or TRBV12-4; D not resolved. The CDR3 consists of 16 residues. V lost 5 bases, J lost 7 bases, and 21 bases lay in between. CDR3: CASSPRADSIGNEQFF. CDR3 bases: TGTGCCAGCAGTCCCAGAGCAGATTCCATTGGGAATGAGCAGTTCTTC.

This clonotype was recorded a few times. V is TRBV6-1 and J is TRBJ2-1; 11 bases are shared with TRBD2. V lost 2 bases and J lost 7; bases outside the gene matches: 13. The CDR3 extends over 18 amino acids. Germline CDR1 and CDR2: MNHNS and SASEGT. CDR3 nucleotides: TGTGCCAGCAGTGAATGGGGAACTAGCGGGGGTAGGGTAAATGAGCAGTTCTTC. Residues: CASSEWGTSGGRVNEQFF.

Ten or more counts support this clonotype. V usage is TRBV5-1 and J usage is TRBJ1-5; D is perhaps TRBD1 (5 bases). CDR1 SGHRS and CDR2 YFSETQ come from the germline V gene. This CDR3 region has 13 residues. Trimming stripped 5 bases from V and 0 bases from J, with 6 bases between. CDR3 in amino acids: CASRTDSNQPQHF. CDR3 DNA: TGCGCCAGCAGGACAGATAGCAATCAGCCCCAGCATTTT.

This clonotype was seen only a few times. As DNA, the CDR3 is TGTGCCAGCAGTACACGAGGGAGCAATCAGCCCCAGCATTTT. This sequence encodes CASSTRGSNQPQHF. The chain recombines TRBV12-3 or TRBV12-4 with TRBJ1-5, with D unresolved. V was trimmed by 5 bases and J by 1 base, leaving 9 bases between them. The CDR3 is made up of 14 amino acids.